The 25 T cell receptor beta chains below all came from one sample that was sequenced in a study of post-analysis software for immune sequencing data. Broader study findings: Elevated frequency relative to controls characterized several TRBV segments in patients, TRBV5-6, TRBV5-1 and TRBV20-1 among them.

cDNA libraries for TCR beta contained unique molecular identifiers. MiXCR, run by TCRdb on the PCR reads, gives a single entry per CDR3 protein. The sample comprises 700,000 to 800,000 distinct CDR3 sequences, 25% to 30% of which are singletons, and around 0.56% rests with the top ten. The antigens for these receptors are not known. Sequencing used blood. The origin of the receptors is a girl aged 10-17 years with multiple sclerosis.

This chain links TRBV20-1 with TRBJ2-7; D perhaps matches TRBD1 (5 bases). Trimming took off 0 bases at V and 0 bases at J, with 18 bases between the two ends. Germline CDR1 reads DFQATT; CDR2 reads SNEGSKA (reference sequence). There are 17 residues in the CDR3. CDR3 sequence: CSARDISLDTFSYEQYF. The DNA of the CDR3 is TGCAGTGCTAGAGATATTAGTTTGGACACCTTCTCCTACGAGCAGTACTTC.

This clonotype was seen a handful of times. V usage is TRBV28 and J usage is TRBJ2-3; D is undetermined. Germline V gives CDR1 MDHEN, CDR2 SYDVKM. Trimming pared 3 bases from V and 0 bases from J, leaving 7 bases between. The length of the CDR3 is 14 residues. This CDR3 reads CASSLGYSTDTQYF. The CDR3 DNA is TGTGCCAGCAGTTTGGGTTATAGCACAGATACGCAGTATTTT.

This clonotype was observed a handful of times. The chain carries TRBV7-9 and TRBJ2-3, with D perhaps matching TRBD1 (6 bases). The V end was cut by 2 bases, the J end by 3 bases, with 18 bases between. The CDR3 spans 17 residues. Germline loops: CDR1 SEHNR, CDR2 FQNEAQ (reference sequence). CDR3: CASSLPVARGATDTQYF. The CDR3 nucleotides read TGTGCCAGCAGCTTACCGGTGGCCAGGGGCGCGACAGATACGCAGTATTTT.

In its sample, this clonotype was seen a few times. This sequence joins TRBV4-3 and TRBJ2-7, with 12 bases aligning to TRBD2. Germline V lookup: CDR1 LGHNA, CDR2 YSLEER. This CDR3 region has 16 residues. Trimming cost V 0 bases and J 4 bases; bases outside gene matches: 4. As DNA, the CDR3 is TGCGCCAGCAGCCAAGATCGCACTAGCGGGAGGTACGAGCAGTACTTC. Translated, it gives CASSQDRTSGRYEQYF.

V usage is TRBV4-1 and J usage is TRBJ1-6; D unresolved. The CDR3 spans 17 residues. Germline CDR1 is MGHRA and CDR2 is YSYEKL. Trimming shortened V by 0 bases and J by 3 bases, and 12 bases separated the two germline ends. The CDR3 loop is CASSQDLAGYYNSPLHF. CDR3 in DNA: TGCGCCAGCAGCCAAGATCTGGCGGGCTACTATAATTCACCCCTCCACTTT.

This clonotype was counted a few times. This chain uses TRBV6-6 with TRBJ2-5; 8 nucleotides align to TRBD1. The DNA matches TRBJ2-7 better at its end, which makes the J call doubtful. The germline gives CDR1 MNHNY, CDR2 SVGAGI (reference sequence). This CDR3 contains 14 residues. The CDR3 coding sequence is TGTGCCAGCAGTAAACCGGGACAGGAGTACGAGCAGTACTTC. Protein: CASSKPGQEYEQYF.

This clonotype was picked up a small number of times. V is TRBV6-6 and J is TRBJ2-3; the D is unclear. The CDR3 consists of 15 residues. Deletions cut 5 bases from V and 3 bases from J, with 15 bases between. The germline CDR1 and CDR2 sequences are MNHNY and SVGAGI (reference sequence). Here the CDR3 reads CASSTLVGRTDTQYF. The CDR3 DNA reads TGTGCCAGCAGTACACTGGTCGGCCGAACAGATACGCAGTATTTT.

With regard to this clonotype: A much larger clone lies one base from this, so it may be a read error. V and J are TRBV27 and TRBJ1-1; D is possibly TRBD1 (6 bases). The CDR3 contains 15 residues. V lost 5 bases to trimming and J lost 1 base, with 14 bases between them. Germline V gene sequence: CDR1 MNHEY, CDR2 SMNVEV (reference sequence). CDR3: CASSQRQVANTEAFF. As DNA, the CDR3 is TGTGCCAGCAGTCAGCGACAGGTGGCGAACACTGAAGCTTTCTTT.

The V and J genes are TRBV5-1 and TRBJ2-3, with D maybe TRBD2 (5 bases). The CDR3 extends over 16 amino acids. Trimming pared 0 bases from V and 0 bases from J, leaving 11 bases between. Germline V CDR1 and CDR2: SGHRS, YFSETQ. The CDR3 DNA sequence: TGCGCCAGCAGCTTGGCCTGGCGGACTAGCACAGATACGCAGTATTTT. Residues: CASSLAWRTSTDTQYF.

V gene TRBV20-1 combines with J gene TRBJ1-6, with 7 bases matching TRBD1. Looked up from germline, CDR1 is DFQATT and CDR2 is SNEGSKA (reference sequence). V was clipped by 2 bases and J by 6 bases; unmatched bases: 7. There are 15 residues in the CDR3. The CDR3 DNA is TGCAGTGCTAGAAAACAGACAGGGAGTAATTCACCCCTCCACTTT. This sequence encodes CSARKQTGSNSPLHF.

This clonotype came up a few times. V and J are TRBV5-1 and TRBJ2-4; D gene uncertain. CDR1 SGHRS and CDR2 YFSETQ come from the germline V gene. The CDR3 spans 14 residues. Trimming took off 3 bases at V and 8 bases at J, with 15 bases between the two ends. CDR3 sequence: CASSSVGPPDIQYF. DNA for the CDR3: TGCGCCAGCAGCTCCGTCGGGCCGCCGGACATTCAGTACTTC.

This clonotype was counted a few times. The chain couples TRBV7-2 to TRBJ2-1, with 13 positions matching TRBD2. V shed 5 bases and J 6 bases; nucleotides not matched to a gene: 7. CDR3 length: 16 residues. Looked up from germline, CDR1 is SGHTA and CDR2 is FQGNSA. DNA for the CDR3: TGTGCCAGCAGCCAACGGACTAGCGGGAGATCCAATGAGCAGTTCTTC. Its protein is CASSQRTSGRSNEQFF.

The chain recombines TRBV3-1 with TRBJ2-5; 7 bases are shared with TRBD2. Trimming removed 2 bases from V and 5 bases from J; junction bases left unmatched: 11. Germline loops: CDR1 LGHDT, CDR2 YNNKEL (reference sequence). This CDR3 spans 16 amino acids. The CDR3 loop reads CASSQWGGAPMETQYF. CDR3 sequence (DNA): TGTGCCAGCAGCCAATGGGGAGGGGCCCCAATGGAGACCCAGTACTTC.

This clonotype occurred a few times. The CDR3 spells CASTLGSGRYNEQFF. The CDR3 DNA reads TGTGCCAGCACCCTCGGTAGCGGGAGGTACAATGAGCAGTTCTTC. The genes are TRBV27 and TRBJ2-1, with 10 bases that match TRBD2. The germline CDR1 and CDR2 sequences are MNHEY and SMNVEV (reference sequence). The CDR3 has 15 residues. After removal of 7 bases from V and 4 bases from J, the junction contained 7 bases not matched to a gene.

The chain uses TRBV7-9 and TRBJ2-3; D not resolved. Looked up from germline, CDR1 is SEHNR and CDR2 is FQNEAQ (reference sequence). The CDR3 runs 19 residues. Trimming shortened V by 3 bases and J by 0 bases, and 22 bases separated the two germline ends. The CDR3 DNA follows: TGTGCCAGCAGCTTTAACGACCTTCGACTCACTCCTAGCACAGATACGCAGTATTTT. Its translation is CASSFNDLRLTPSTDTQYF.

This chain links TRBV24-1 with TRBJ2-3; 11 nucleotides align to TRBD2. CDR1 and CDR2 from the germline V gene are KGHDR and SFDVKD. The CDR3 totals 17 residues. V trimming: 3 bases; J trimming: 0 bases; junction bases outside the gene matches: 4. The CDR3 DNA reads as TGTGCCACCAGTGATCCCGGGACTAGCGGTAGCACAGATACGCAGTATTTT. Its translation is CATSDPGTSGSTDTQYF.

This clonotype was picked up a small number of times. The rearrangement uses TRBV7-2 and TRBJ2-1; perhaps TRBD2 as D (5 bases). The CDR3 contains 13 residues. Germline CDR1 reads SGHTA; CDR2 reads FQGNSA. Trimming stripped 5 bases from V and 9 bases from J, with 14 bases between. The CDR3 loop reads CASSAQTITEQFF. As DNA, the CDR3 is TGTGCCAGCAGCGCCCAGACTATAACTGAGCAGTTCTTC.

This clonotype was counted between two and nine times. The J gene is TRBJ2-6, the V gene TRBV25-1, with D hard to call. CDR3 length: 15 amino acids. Per the germline V gene, CDR1 is MGHDK and CDR2 is SYGVNS. The V end lost 5 bases, the J end lost 2 bases, and 10 bases lay between the germline ends. Written as DNA, the CDR3 is TGTGCCAGCAGTACGGGTTCAACTGGGGCCAACGTCCTGACTTTC. As protein: CASSTGSTGANVLTF.

Only a few counts were recorded for this clonotype. CDR3 region: CASSEYALTGEQFF. CDR3 nucleotides: TGTGCCAGCAGTGAATATGCCCTAACCGGTGAGCAGTTCTTC. The J gene is TRBJ2-1, the V gene TRBV25-1; D is unclear. Per germline, CDR1 MGHDK and CDR2 SYGVNS. Trimming removed 0 bases from V and 9 bases from J, with 12 bases in between. CDR3 length: 14 residues.

This clonotype was seen at least ten times. The chain employs TRBV4-3 and TRBJ2-7; D might be TRBD2 (5 bases). The V end lost 1 base, the J end lost 5 bases, and 9 bases lay between the germline ends. From germline, CDR1 is LGHNA and CDR2 YSLEER. This CDR3 contains 13 residues. The CDR3: CASSQVRGDEQYF. DNA for the CDR3: TGCGCCAGCAGCCAAGTCCGGGGTGACGAGCAGTACTTC.

This chain uses TRBV7-8 with TRBJ2-7; possibly TRBD2 for D (5 bases). With 0 bases removed from V and 9 bases from J, the gap between germline ends came to 12 bases. Germline V gene sequence: CDR1 SGHVS, CDR2 FQNEAQ. The CDR3 contains 13 residues. This CDR3 is CASSLAHLRAQYF. DNA of the CDR3: TGTGCCAGCAGCTTAGCGCATTTGAGGGCGCAGTACTTC.

The chain is built from TRBV10-3 and TRBJ2-5; the match to TRBD2 covers 10 bases. V gave up 3 bases and J gave up 5 bases; unmatched junction bases: 6. Germline V lookup: CDR1 ENHRY, CDR2 SYGVKD. This CDR3 is built from 15 residues. For the CDR3, the DNA is TGTGCCATCAGTGATCCTAGCGGGAGACTGGAGACCCAGTACTTC. This codes for CAISDPSGRLETQYF.

The chain recombines TRBV10-3 with TRBJ1-4; D gene unclear. V lost 3 bases, J lost 8 bases, and 7 bases lay in between. This CDR3 has 12 residues. Germline-derived CDR1 and CDR2 are ENHRY and SYGVKD. CDR3 bases: TGTGCCATCAGTGACGGGTACGAAAAACTGTTTTTT. This encodes CAISDGYEKLFF.

This clonotype has at least ten counts. CDR3 amino acids: CSVKTISGNEQYF. The DNA of the CDR3 is TGCAGCGTTAAGACCATTTCCGGCAACGAGCAGTACTTC. The rearrangement joins TRBV29-1 to TRBJ2-7; D unclear. V was pared by 5 bases and J by 5 bases, with 16 bases between. The CDR3 extends over 13 amino acids. The germline CDR1 and CDR2 sequences are SQVTM and ANQGSEA.

The V call is TRBV5-1, the J call TRBJ1-5; TRBD1 might be the D (5 bases). V was clipped by 1 base and J by 0 bases, with 8 bases between them. The CDR3 has 15 amino acids. Germline V gives CDR1 SGHRS, CDR2 YFSETQ. The CDR3 coding sequence is TGCGCCAGCAGCTTGTTGGGGGTTAGCAATCAGCCCCAGCATTTT. Protein sequence: CASSLLGVSNQPQHF.